The present entry profiles one TCR beta chain with its context. The antigen is not known. Clones were sequenced by immunoSEQ multiplex PCR, and TCRdb holds only the in-frame ones, with some missing. The table lists approximately 530,000 clones, around 96% of them singletons. Germline assignment: CDR1 MNHEY and CDR2 SMNVEV (reference sequence). Trimming took 3 bases from V and 3 from J, leaving 3 bases between them. The CDR3 has 11 amino acids. This specimen belongs to a study of shared clonotypes between healthy human individuals. General study results and limits: It was expected that sequencing depth would affect clonotype sharing among donors.

Sequences were obtained from naive CD4+ T cells sorted from blood. Stated subset: CD45RA+ positively selected. V and J are TRBV27 and TRBJ2-7; D not resolved. The TCR sequence derives from a woman under 40 in good health. The CDR3 sequence is CASSFNYEQYF. The CDR3 DNA reads TGTGCCAGCAGTTTTAACTACGAGCAGTACTTC.